This T cell receptor beta chain was identified in a study of cytomegalovirus exposure and HLA in healthy donors. The PCR contained 60 Vbeta and 13 Jbeta primers. Clones were read by immunoSEQ multiplex PCR, and TCRdb kept only the in-frame ones, dropping some. The profile shows a few hundred thousand clones, 65% to 90% of them singletons. In the case of this clone: Its antigen is currently unknown.

Whole-study findings and limits: Prior analysis indicated that the majority of TCR beta V segments exhibited productivity approximately 87% or approximately 30% of the time.

The sequence came from a girl aged 10 to 17 in good health and CMV-seronegative. The material sequenced was PBMCs.

The CDR3 reads CASSFLAGGPRDTQYF. The CDR3, as DNA: TGTGCCAGCAGCTTCCTAGCGGGAGGGCCTCGGGATACGCAGTATTTT. The chain combines TRBV11-2 with TRBJ2-3; 12 bases are a match to TRBD2. This CDR3 is 16 amino acids long. After removal of 3 bases from V and 6 bases from J, the junction contained 7 bases not matched to a gene. Germline lookup yields CDR1 SGHAT and CDR2 FQNNGV.